This T cell receptor (beta chain) originates from a study of T cell changes during pregnancy in multiple sclerosis. This clone was picked up one time. Clones were read by immunoSEQ multiplex PCR, and TCRdb kept only the in-frame ones, dropping some. Here the sample spans about 96,000 clones, 85% to 95% being singletons. V gave up 4 bases and J gave up 4 bases; unmatched junction bases: 8. The CDR3 has 15 amino acids. Germline V gene lookup returns CDR1 SGHDT and CDR2 YYEEEE. This clonotype was obtained from a female donor with multiple sclerosis, enrolled in a pregnancy study. The source material was peripheral blood, sampled in the first trimester of pregnancy. The rearrangement joins TRBV5-6 to TRBJ2-5; 9 bases align to TRBD1. The CDR3, as DNA: TGTGCCAGCAGCGGATTCGGACAGGGGAGAGAGACCCAGTACTTC. Residues: CASSGFGQGRETQYF.